Below, one T cell receptor beta chain is given with its context. Its antigen is not identified. Reverse transcription of all isolated RNA meant that expressed TCRB transcripts were sequenced. Generated by immunoSEQ multiplex PCR, the TCRdb table keeps only in-frame clones and is missing some. This sample yields 120,000 or so clones, of which about a sixth are seen a single time; under 2.5% belongs to the top ten. Populations obtained by sorting all exceeded 95% purity. These data come from a study of beta chain features in type 1 diabetes. Study in general: Summed over all samples, the examined sorted cells came to fewer than 120 million. Study results and limitations: A moderate, significant TCRB CDR3 shortening appeared in type 1 diabetes across four CD4+ subsets. Although PCR might favor shorter templates, it would do so equally in patients and controls.

Germline V gives CDR1 SGDLS, CDR2 YYNGEE. The CDR3 has 13 residues. V was trimmed by 0 bases and J by 8 bases, leaving 11 bases between them. The sequence came from a man younger than 45 with type 1 diabetes. Sequenced sample: central memory CD4+ T cells from blood. The V call is TRBV9, the J call TRBJ1-2, with D hard to call. CDR3 nucleotides: TGTGCCAGCAGCGTAGGGGCAAGAGAAGGCTACACCTTC. This translates into CASSVGAREGYTF.